These T cell receptor beta chains were read from a single sample in a study of blood T cell repertoires in COVID-19. Libraries were prepared by immunoSEQ multiplex PCR; TCRdb keeps only in-frame clonotypes and omits some of them. The sample lists 60,000 to 85,000 clones; 70% to 90% were seen once. Sequences were obtained from peripheral blood. These receptor sequences come from a human donor in a cohort sampled during active COVID-19. Both conserved end residues are part of each CDR3. D genes are given only for firm matches. Clone size appears in some rows only: once, few, many, or a class for an expanded clone.

NA,TRBV30,NA,TRBJ2-4,CAWSGDSKNIQYF,TGTGCCTGGAGCGGGGATTCCAAAAACATTCAGTACTTC
NA,TRBV5-5,TRBD1,TRBJ1-6,CASSHLTGEFSPLHF,TGTGCCAGCAGCCACCTGACAGGGGAATTTTCACCCCTCCACTTT
NA,TRBV9,NA,TRBJ1-3,CASSARQSGNTIYF,TGTGCCAGCAGCGCACGACAGTCTGGAAACACCATATATTTT
NA,TRBV28,TRBD1,TRBJ1-2,CASSSPGTVKFYGYTF,TGTGCCAGCAGTTCCCCCGGGACAGTAAAGTTCTATGGCTACACCTTC
NA,TRBV28,NA,TRBJ1-1,CASSGGNTEAFF,TGTGCCAGCAGTGGGGGCAACACTGAAGCTTTCTTT
NA,TRBV28,NA,TRBJ1-3,CASSSPSGGFAGNTIYF,TGTGCCAGCAGTAGCCCCTCGGGGGGCTTTGCTGGAAACACCATATATTTT
NA,TRBV11-2,TRBD1,TRBJ1-2,CASSLTGGISYGYTF,TGTGCCAGCAGCTTGACAGGGGGTATTAGCTATGGCTACACCTTC
NA,TRBV7-8,TRBD1,TRBJ2-2,CASSSDRGRIGELFF,TGTGCCAGCAGCTCGGACAGGGGAAGGATCGGGGAGCTGTTTTTT
NA,TRBV19,NA,TRBJ1-1,CASSRTGYPNEAFF,TGTGCCAGTAGCCGTACAGGGTACCCCAATGAAGCTTTCTTT
few,TRBV5-4,NA,TRBJ1-2,CASSSQGIGYTF,TGTGCCAGCAGCTCCCAGGGGATTGGCTACACCTTC
few,TRBV11-2,TRBD2,TRBJ2-7,CASSLAPSGMSSYEQYF,TGTGCCAGCAGCTTAGCCCCTAGCGGGATGTCCTCCTACGAGCAGTACTTC
NA,TRBV6-5,TRBD1,TRBJ2-6,CASSYPGTAGANVLTF,TGTGCCAGCAGTTACCCCGGGACAGCTGGGGCCAACGTCCTGACTTTC
few,TRBV5-4,NA,TRBJ1-5,CASSLGGVSDQPQHF,TGTGCCAGCAGCTTGGGGGGCGTGTCGGATCAGCCCCAGCATTTT
NA,TRBV7-9,TRBD2,TRBJ2-1,CASSFSGADNEQFF,TGTGCCAGCAGCTTCAGCGGGGCGGACAATGAGCAGTTCTTC
NA,TRBV5-1,TRBD2,TRBJ2-7,CASSPEGTGGAEQYF,TGCGCCAGCAGCCCGGAGGGGACGGGGGGGGCCGAGCAGTACTTC
NA,TRBV7-8,TRBD1,TRBJ2-5,CASRPHRGQPREAQYF,TGTGCCAGCAGACCTCACAGGGGACAACCAAGAGAGGCCCAGTACTTC
NA,TRBV6-4,NA,TRBJ2-3,CASSDLGLSTDTQYF,TGTGCCAGCAGTGACTTGGGCCTTAGCACAGATACGCAGTATTTT